Here is one T cell receptor (beta chain) with its context. Its cognate antigen is unknown. This entry is derived from a study of T cell repertoires in cytomegalovirus infection. At the level of the study: CMV infection together with matching HLA type was indicated by public TCR beta signatures. Study outcomes and limitations: Totalled public TCR beta family frequency picked out people who carried CMV plus the relevant HLA. The study found HLA-C-restricted CMV-specific TCR beta clonotypes dominating the ex vivo response.

TCRdb analysed the reads with MiXCR anew, one entry per CDR3 protein. Of fewer than 900,000 distinct CDR3 sequences in the sample, approximately 32% were seen once. The CDR3 contains 15 residues. CDR1 is MDHEN and CDR2 is SYDVKM in the germline V gene. The J segment lost 9 bases and the V segment lost 4 bases, leaving 9 bases of the junction unmatched. The TCR sequence derives from a human donor in good health (CMV status not recorded). Some clones in this sample may be carry-over from other donors' samples. The sample was cultured CD8+ T cells from PBMCs, taken from culture after CMV antigen stimulation. V usage is TRBV28 and J usage is TRBJ2-1; 10 bases map to TRBD2. CDR3: CASSWVLSGGGEQFF. The CDR3 region has the DNA TGTGCCAGCAGTTGGGTATTAAGCGGGGGGGGTGAGCAGTTCTTC.